This T cell receptor beta chain was sequenced for a study of molecular identifiers for immune sequencing clone quantification (dated 2018 in TCRdb). The study in broad terms: For a replicate experiment, RNA from approximately 20,000 or 100,000 naive CD8 T cells was divided into five aliquots, and four of the five aliquots were sequenced. This methods study used CD8 T cells to benchmark TCR RNA copy counting and molecular-identifier clustering-based TCR repertoire sequencing (MIDCIRS).

Libraries of naive CD8 T cells were built from approximately 20,000 to 1,000,000 sorted cells, with 10%, 30% or 50% of the purified RNA used. On a BD FACSAria II, naive CD8 T cells were FACS-sorted as CD8+CD4-CCR7+CD45RA+ and collected into RLT Plus buffer. To test detection sensitivity, Jurkat RNA equal to approximately 10 TCR copies was added to samples of roughly 18,000-1,000,000 naive CD8 T cells. Enrichment of CD8 T cells was done with RosetteSep CD8+ T Cell Enrichment Cocktail plus Ficoll-Paque, and ACK red cell lysis came afterward. General findings and caveats noted by the study authors: Without barcode sub-clustering, chimeric consensus sequences inflated TCR diversity; chimeras reached as high as 47%. The naive libraries included spiked-in Jurkat TCR RNA (fewer than 11 copies' worth), and this Jurkat TCR RNA is not part of the donor repertoire. Modeling indicated roughly 3.2 TCR RNA copies recovered per cell, compared with around 9.8 by digital PCR, which implies a capture efficiency of approximately 30%. A single cell's worth of spiked-in Jurkat TCR RNA was reported detectable even among some 920,000 naive CD8 T cells. Clones above 20 RNA copies held over 97% of molecules in CMV-specific effector cells but under 1% in naive cells. Highly expanded clone sizes could be underestimated because identical TCR molecules may share a barcode.

With respect to this clonotype: Its antigen remains unidentified. No per-base quality is available; no much larger clone lies one base away.

Library method: PCR. These reads were obtained on a NextSeq 500. Bulk TCR libraries were prepared as previously described, using TCR primers listed in Table S5. Purification of total RNA was performed with the Qiagen AllPrep DNA/RNA kit. Reads from multiple sequencing runs of the same library were pooled before analysis. In the paper's pipeline: Reads were retained only if an exact TCR constant sequence was present, and the retained reads were trimmed to 150 nt and grouped according to their 12-nt molecular barcodes. Reads within each barcode group were sub-clustered using a 15% Levenshtein threshold, and quality-weighted consensus sequences were constructed for each RNA molecule. Non-functional sequences were excluded, and lower-count sequences lying one edit away from another sequence were also excluded. Barcode sub-clusters with fewer than 20% of the maximum read count were removed, based on fitting two negative binomial distributions. Through fastp at Q25 and MiXCR, TCRdb rebuilt clones from the public reads, retaining in-frame beta chains. All rows with the same CDR3 protein become a single entry with the most common DNA and genes. None of the V and J calls come from the authors' own analysis; TCRdb made them. In all, the sample holds 460,000 or so distinct CDR3 sequences, and roughly 26% of those were seen once. Around 0.76% of the sample is taken by the ten largest.

This TCR derives from a human donor in good health. Some libraries in this study had Jurkat cell RNA spiked in. The sequencing sample was made of naive CD8+ T cells from blood, with Jurkat cell RNA spiked in. The sample's cell subset or site label, decoded: FACS-sorted CD8+CD4-CCR7+CD45RA+ naive T cells.

The CDR3 protein: CASSPARTRTASSMNTEAFF. The DNA is TGTGCCAGCAGCCCCGCCCGAACGAGGACAGCAAGTTCCATGAACACTGAAGCTTTCTTT. The sequence joins TRBV2 to TRBJ1-1; the D region possibly corresponds to TRBD1 (6 bases align). Reading from cysteine to phenylalanine, the CDR3 counts 20 amino acids. Of the read, only the CDR3 DNA is kept; its 60 bases are in frame from base 1. Between the V and J ends, shortened by 6 bases and 0 bases respectively, the junction contains 29 bases. CDR1 and CDR2 (SNHLY, FYNNEI) derive from the germline V gene.